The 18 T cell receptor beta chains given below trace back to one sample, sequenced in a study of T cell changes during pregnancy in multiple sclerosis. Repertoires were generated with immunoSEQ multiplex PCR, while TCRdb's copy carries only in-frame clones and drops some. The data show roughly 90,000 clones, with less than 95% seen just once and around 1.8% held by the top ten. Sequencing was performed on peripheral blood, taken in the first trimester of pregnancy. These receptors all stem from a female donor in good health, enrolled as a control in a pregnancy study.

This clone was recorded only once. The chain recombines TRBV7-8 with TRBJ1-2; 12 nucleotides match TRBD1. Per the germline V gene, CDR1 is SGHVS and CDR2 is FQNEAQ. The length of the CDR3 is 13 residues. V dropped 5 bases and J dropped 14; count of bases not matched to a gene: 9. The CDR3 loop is CASSSRDRGLETF. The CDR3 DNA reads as TGTGCCAGCAGCAGCCGGGACAGGGGGCTTGAGACCTTC.

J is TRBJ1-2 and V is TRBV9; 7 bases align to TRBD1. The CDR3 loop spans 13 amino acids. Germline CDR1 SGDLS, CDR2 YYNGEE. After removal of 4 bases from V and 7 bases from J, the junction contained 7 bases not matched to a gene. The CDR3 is CASSTGGGGGYTF. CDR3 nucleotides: TGTGCCAGCAGCACCGGAGGGGGCGGTGGCTACACCTTC.

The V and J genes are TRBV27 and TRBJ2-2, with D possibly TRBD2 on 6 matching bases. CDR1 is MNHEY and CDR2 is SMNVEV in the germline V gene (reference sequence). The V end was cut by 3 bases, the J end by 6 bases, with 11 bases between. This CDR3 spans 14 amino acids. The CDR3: CASSFGGEAGELFF. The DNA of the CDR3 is TGTGCCAGCAGTTTTGGCGGGGAAGCCGGGGAGCTGTTTTTT.

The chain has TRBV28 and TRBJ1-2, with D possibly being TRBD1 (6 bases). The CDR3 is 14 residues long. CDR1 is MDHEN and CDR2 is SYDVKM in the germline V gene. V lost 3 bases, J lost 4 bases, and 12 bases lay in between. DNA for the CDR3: TGTGCCAGCAGTTTGGAGGGAGGGGGCTATGGCTACACCTTC. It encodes CASSLEGGGYGYTF.

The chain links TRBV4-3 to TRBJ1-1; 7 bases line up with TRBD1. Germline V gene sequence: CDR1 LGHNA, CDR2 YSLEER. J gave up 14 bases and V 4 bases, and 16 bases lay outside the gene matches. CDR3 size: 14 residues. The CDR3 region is CASSPSGLTGLVFF. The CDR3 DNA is TGCGCCAGCAGCCCCTCGGGGCTGACAGGGCTGGTCTTCTTT.

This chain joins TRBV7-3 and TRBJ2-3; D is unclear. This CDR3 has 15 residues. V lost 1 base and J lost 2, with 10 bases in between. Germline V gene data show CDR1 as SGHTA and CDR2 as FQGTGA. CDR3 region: CASSLMGPSTDTQYF. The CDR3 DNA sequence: TGTGCCAGCAGCTTAATGGGCCCCTCCACAGATACGCAGTATTTT.

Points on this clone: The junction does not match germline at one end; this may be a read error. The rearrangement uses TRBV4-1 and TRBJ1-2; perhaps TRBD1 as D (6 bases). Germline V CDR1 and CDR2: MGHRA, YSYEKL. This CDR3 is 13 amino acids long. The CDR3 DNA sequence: TGCGCCAGCAGCCAAGATCGTCAGACAGGCTATTACTTC. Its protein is CASSQDRQTGYYF.

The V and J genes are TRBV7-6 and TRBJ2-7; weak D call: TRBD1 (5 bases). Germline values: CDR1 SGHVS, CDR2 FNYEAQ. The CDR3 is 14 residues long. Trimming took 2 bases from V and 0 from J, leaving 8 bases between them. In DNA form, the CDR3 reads TGTGCCAGCAGCTTACGCAGGGACTCCTACGAGCAGTACTTC. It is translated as CASSLRRDSYEQYF.

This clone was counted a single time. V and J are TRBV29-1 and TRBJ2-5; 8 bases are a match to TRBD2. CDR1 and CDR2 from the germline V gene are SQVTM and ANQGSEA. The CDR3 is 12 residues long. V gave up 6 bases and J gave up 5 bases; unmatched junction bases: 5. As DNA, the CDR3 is TGCAGCGTATGGACTAGCATTGAGACCCAGTACTTC. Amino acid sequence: CSVWTSIETQYF. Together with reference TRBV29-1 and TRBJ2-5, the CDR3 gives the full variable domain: SAVISQKPSRDICQRGTSLTIQCQVDSQVTMMFWYRQQPGQSLTLIATANQGSEATYESGFVIDKFPISRPNLTFSTLTVSNMSPEDSSIYLCSVWTSIETQYFGPGTRLLVL.

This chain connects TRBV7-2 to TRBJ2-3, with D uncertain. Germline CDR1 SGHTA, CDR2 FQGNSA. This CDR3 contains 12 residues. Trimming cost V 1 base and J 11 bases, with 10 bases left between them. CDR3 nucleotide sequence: TGTGCCAGCAGCTTAGGCAAAGGCGGGCAGTATTTT. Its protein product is CASSLGKGGQYF.

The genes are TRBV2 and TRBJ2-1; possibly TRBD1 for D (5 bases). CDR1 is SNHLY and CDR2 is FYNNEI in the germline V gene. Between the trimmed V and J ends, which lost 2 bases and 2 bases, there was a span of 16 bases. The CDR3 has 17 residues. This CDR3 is CASSERGSALAYNEQFF. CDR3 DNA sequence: TGTGCCAGCAGTGAAAGGGGATCCGCCCTGGCCTACAATGAGCAGTTCTTC.

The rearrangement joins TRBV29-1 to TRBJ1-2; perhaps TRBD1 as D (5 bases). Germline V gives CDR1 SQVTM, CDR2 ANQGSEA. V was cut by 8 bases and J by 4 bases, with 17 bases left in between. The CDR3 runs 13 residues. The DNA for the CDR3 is TGCAGCACCCATGGGGGGGAAATCTATGGCTACACCTTC. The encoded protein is CSTHGGEIYGYTF.

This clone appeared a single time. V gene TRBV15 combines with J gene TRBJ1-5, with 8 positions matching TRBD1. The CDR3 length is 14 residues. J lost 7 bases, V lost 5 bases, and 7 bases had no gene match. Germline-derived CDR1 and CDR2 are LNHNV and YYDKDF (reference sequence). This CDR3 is CATSETGARQPQHF. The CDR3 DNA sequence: TGTGCCACCAGCGAGACAGGGGCTCGACAGCCCCAGCATTTT.

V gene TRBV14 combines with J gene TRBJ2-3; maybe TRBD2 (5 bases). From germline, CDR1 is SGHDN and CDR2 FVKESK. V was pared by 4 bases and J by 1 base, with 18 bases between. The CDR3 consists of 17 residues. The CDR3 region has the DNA TGTGCCAGCAGCCCCACAGACCGGACTCCGCGCACAGATACGCAGTATTTT. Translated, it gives CASSPTDRTPRTDTQYF.

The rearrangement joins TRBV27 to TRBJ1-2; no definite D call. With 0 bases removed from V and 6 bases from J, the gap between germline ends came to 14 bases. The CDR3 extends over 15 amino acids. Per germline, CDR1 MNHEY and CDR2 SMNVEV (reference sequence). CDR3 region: CASSLSKPRRDGYTF. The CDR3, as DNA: TGTGCCAGCAGTTTATCGAAACCCCGGAGGGATGGCTACACCTTC.

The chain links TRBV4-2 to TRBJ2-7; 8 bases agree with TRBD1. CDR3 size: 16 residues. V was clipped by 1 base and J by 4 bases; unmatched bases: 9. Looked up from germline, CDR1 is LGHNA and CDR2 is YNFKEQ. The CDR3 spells CASSQGNRGSDYEQYF. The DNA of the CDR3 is TGTGCCAGCAGCCAAGGAAACAGGGGGTCGGATTACGAGCAGTACTTC.

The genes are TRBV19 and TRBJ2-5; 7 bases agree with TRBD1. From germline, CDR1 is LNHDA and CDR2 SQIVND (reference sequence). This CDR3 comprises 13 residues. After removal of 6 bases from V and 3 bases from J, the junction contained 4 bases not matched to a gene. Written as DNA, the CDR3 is TGTGCCAGTAGAGGACAGGTCAAAGAGACCCAGTACTTC. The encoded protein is CASRGQVKETQYF. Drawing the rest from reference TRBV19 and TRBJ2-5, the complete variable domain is DGGITQSPKYLFRKEGQNVTLSCEQNLNHDAMYWYRQDPGQGLRLIYYSQIVNDFQKGDIAEGYSVSREKKESFPLTVTSAQKNPTAFYLCASRGQVKETQYFGPGTRLLVL.

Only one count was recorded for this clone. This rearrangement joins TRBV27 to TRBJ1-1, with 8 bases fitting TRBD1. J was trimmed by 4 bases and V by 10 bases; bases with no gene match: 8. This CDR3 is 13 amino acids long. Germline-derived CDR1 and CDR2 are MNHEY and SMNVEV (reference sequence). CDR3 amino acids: CATKDRARTEAFF. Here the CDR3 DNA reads TGTGCCACTAAGGACAGGGCTCGCACTGAAGCTTTCTTT.